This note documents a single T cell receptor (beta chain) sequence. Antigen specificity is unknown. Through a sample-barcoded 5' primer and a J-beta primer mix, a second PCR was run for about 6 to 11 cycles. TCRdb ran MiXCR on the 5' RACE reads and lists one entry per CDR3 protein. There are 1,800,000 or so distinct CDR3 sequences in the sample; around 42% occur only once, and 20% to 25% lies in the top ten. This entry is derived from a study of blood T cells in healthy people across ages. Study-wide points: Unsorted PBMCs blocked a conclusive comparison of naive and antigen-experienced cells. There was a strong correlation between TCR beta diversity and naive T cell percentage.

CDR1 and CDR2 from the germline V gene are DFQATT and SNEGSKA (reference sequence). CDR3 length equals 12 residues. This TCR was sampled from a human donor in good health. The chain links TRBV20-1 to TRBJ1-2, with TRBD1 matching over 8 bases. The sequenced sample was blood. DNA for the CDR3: TGCAGCCGAACAGGGGGAGCGTTGGGCTACACCTTC. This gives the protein CSRTGGALGYTF.